This TCR beta chain is from a study of response to subunit inactivated influenza vaccine. CDR3 length: 13 residues. Trimming took 5 bases from V and 2 from J, leaving 10 bases between them. The V gene's germline CDR1 is MNHEY and CDR2 SVGEGT. TCRdb re-called the RT-PCR reads through MiXCR, storing one row per CDR3 protein. The sample has hundreds of thousands of distinct CDR3 sequences, about 25% seen once. The source was CD4+ T cells sorted from PBMCs, collected more than 4 days after vaccination. The rearrangement joins TRBV6-2 or TRBV6-3 to TRBJ2-7; no firm D call. This TCR was recovered from a man aged 50 to 60 who received an inactivated influenza vaccine. CDR3 coding DNA: TGTGCCAGCAGTAAGGACGGTACCTACGAGCAGTACTTC. As protein: CASSKDGTYEQYF.